Here is one TCR beta chain with its context. Its antigen target is currently unknown. Within one base of it there is no much larger clone, and no base qualities were kept. This record comes from a study of blood T cell repertoires in COVID-19 (dated by TCRdb to about 2020). Context from the whole study: The collaborator samples originated in the United States, Italy and Spain and spanned the acute and convalescent phases of COVID-19. The prospective study material was composed of cDNA or gDNA derived from T cells, B-cell-depleted T cells, or PBMCs. The dataset comprised deeply sampled blood TCRbeta repertoires from subjects exposed to, actively infected with, or recovered from COVID-19. The repertoires were released in a freely available public database meant as a resource for research on the immune response to SARS-CoV-2. The samples were drawn from two sources: the first 160 participants of the ongoing ImmuneRACE study, and about 1,300 subjects contributed by 6 global collaborators. The sample metadata nearly always contained a de-identified subject ID, COVID-19 status, age in years and sex. Where HLA class I and class II types were available, the types were taken from metadata supplied by the sample provider, not from assay-based typing. The full study reports these points: The amount of clinical and demographic metadata varied by source and participant and was provided uncurated.

Each collaborating institution followed its own protocols to collect whole blood in K2EDTA tubes. For TCRbeta analysis, collaborators shipped samples in one of three forms: frozen whole blood, isolated PBMCs, or DNA extracted from either of those sample types. From the cysteine through the phenylalanine, the CDR3 covers 14 amino acids. The sequence is cut down to CDR3 DNA, 42 bases in frame from base 1. The V and J ends are trimmed by 3 bases and 4 bases, leaving 12 bases between them. Taken from the germline V gene, the CDR1 and CDR2 loops are MNHEY and SVGEGT. TCRbeta CDR3 regions were amplified from genomic DNA using the immunoSEQ Assay, a bias-controlled multiplex PCR. In the paper's pipeline: The number of nucleated cells in each sample was estimated by amplification of reference gene primers within the assay. To quantify the absolute abundance of each unique TCRbeta CDR3 rearrangement, sequence reads were collapsed and filtered. For each sample, productive Simpson clonality was calculated by taking the square root of Simpson's diversity index across productive rearrangements. TCRdb took over this immuneACCESS table, retaining in-frame rearrangements with V and J assigned. Such tables are incomplete; in checked studies, under half of the missing clones stem from an unresolved V gene, and the remainder is unexplained. That table supplies the V and J calls and clone size; D and trimming were determined from the DNA. Across this sample there are 340,000 or so clones, with roughly 84% seen only once. The top ten constitute 1% of the sample.

The specimen was peripheral blood. The chain was built from TRBV6-2 or TRBV6-3 and TRBJ1-1; no confident D gene assignment can be made. The TCR comes from a man aged 45-60 years with active or convalescent COVID-19. The nucleotide sequence reads TGTGCCAGCAGTTATTGGGGTAGCGGCACTGAAGCTTTCTTT. It codes for CASSYWGSGTEAFF.